These T cell receptor beta chains were read from a single sample in a study of siplizumab effects on memory and regulatory T cells. Assay used: immunoSEQ multiplex PCR; TCRdb lists only in-frame clones, some missing. Of around 86,000 clones listed, around 94% were seen once; the top ten hold roughly 0.3%. Sequenced: non-Treg CD4+ T cells sorted from blood. The receptor source for this set is a human donor in good health. CDR3s include the opening cysteine and the closing phenylalanine or tryptophan. D genes are given only for firm matches. The size of a clone is reported for some rows only, either as once, few or many, or as a class for expanded clones.

D	size	V	J	DNA	CDR3
-	-	TRBV27	TRBJ1-5	TGTGCCAGCAGTTTATATCCAGGGTACAATCAGCCCCAGCATTTT	CASSLYPGYNQPQHF
TRBD1	few	TRBV19	TRBJ1-1	TGTGCCAGTAGAGCGACAGGAACCCAACAGGGGGCTTTCTTT	CASRATGTQQGAFF
-	-	TRBV4-1	TRBJ1-2	TGCGCCAGCAGCCAAGCGACCATGGGCCCCTATGGCTACACCTTC	CASSQATMGPYGYTF
-	-	TRBV27	TRBJ2-3	TGTGCCAGCAGCCCCGGCCAAGGGTTGGATACGCAGTATTTT	CASSPGQGLDTQYF
-	-	TRBV27	TRBJ1-2	TGTGCCAGCAGTACCCCCCTTCGACGGGACCGCGACAAGTCCAACTATGGCTACACCTTC	CASSTPLRRDRDKSNYGYTF
TRBD2	-	TRBV7-2	TRBJ2-5	TGTGCCAGCAGCTTTGGGGGAGGGTCAGAGACCCAGTACTTC	CASSFGGGSETQYF
-	-	TRBV2	TRBJ1-4	TGTGCCAGCAGTGGACGGGGGGGCCCTAATGAAAAACTGTTTTTT	CASSGRGGPNEKLFF
-	-	TRBV19	TRBJ2-2	TGTGCCAGTAGTATATGGGGGAACACCGGGGAGCTGTTTTTT	CASSIWGNTGELFF
-	-	TRBV9	TRBJ2-5	TGTGCCAGCAGCGTCGGGACGGAGGACGAGACCCAGTACTTC	CASSVGTEDETQYF
-	-	TRBV9	TRBJ1-2	TGTGCCAGCAGCCCCCAAGGGGTGACTAACTATGGCTACACCTTC	CASSPQGVTNYGYTF
TRBD1	few	TRBV6-1	TRBJ1-2	TGTGCCAGCAGCACAGGGGTCTCGGGTGGCTACACCTTC	CASSTGVSGGYTF
TRBD2	once	TRBV7-2	TRBJ2-3	TGTGCCAGCAGCTTCACTAGCGGGAGCACAGATACGCAGTATTTT	CASSFTSGSTDTQYF
-	-	TRBV11-2	TRBJ1-1	TGTGCCAGCAGCTTATCCGGGGGTGAAGCTTTCTTT	CASSLSGGEAFF
TRBD1	-	TRBV15	TRBJ2-5	TGTGCCACCAGCAGAGGCTACGACAGGGGAGGAGAGACCCAGTACTTC	CATSRGYDRGGETQYF
-	-	TRBV7-9	TRBJ1-2	TGTGCCAGCAGCTTCCCGGGGCAGGGTCGTGGCTACACCTTC	CASSFPGQGRGYTF
TRBD1	-	TRBV7-9	TRBJ2-7	TGTGCCAGCAGCACCTCCGGGACAGGGGACTCCGAGCAGTACTTC	CASSTSGTGDSEQYF
TRBD2	-	TRBV7-3	TRBJ2-3	TGTGCCAGCAGCTGGGACTACACAGATACGCAGTATTTT	CASSWDYTDTQYF
-	-	TRBV5-5	TRBJ1-1	TGTGCCAGCAGGGTGTGGAGAGTTAAGGGGGACACTGAAGCTTTCTTT	CASRVWRVKGDTEAFF
-	-	TRBV6-1	TRBJ2-7	TGTGCCAGCAGTGCCGCGGGGCTCTCCTACGAGCAGTACTTC	CASSAAGLSYEQYF
-	-	TRBV7-2	TRBJ1-6	TGTGCCAGCAGCTTAGGTGCCTATAATTCACCCCTCCACTTT	CASSLGAYNSPLHF
-	-	TRBV4-3	TRBJ2-6	TGCGCCAGCAGCCAAGGGGACGGGGCCAACGTCCTGACTTTC	CASSQGDGANVLTF
-	-	TRBV6-5	TRBJ1-1	TGTGCCAGCAGGGGGTGGGGGTCAGGTGTCTCTGAAGCTTTCTTT	CASRGWGSGVSEAFF
-	-	TRBV7-9	TRBJ1-2	TGTGCCAGCAGCTTAAGCCAGAACATGGGGTATGGCTACACCTTC	CASSLSQNMGYGYTF
-	-	TRBV19	TRBJ2-2	TGTGCCAGTAGTATCTCTCAGGGCAGGTTCACCGGGGAGCTGTTTTTT	CASSISQGRFTGELFF
-	-	TRBV6-6	TRBJ1-1	TGTGCCAGCAGACAAACGGGACATTCGAACACTGAAGCTTTCTTT	CASRQTGHSNTEAFF
-	-	TRBV21-1	TRBJ2-7	TGTGCCAGCAGGGGCAACTACGAGCAGTACTTC	CASRGNYEQYF
TRBD2	-	TRBV7-7	TRBJ2-3	TGTGCTAGCAGCTTGTTAGCGGGGGCCCGCACAGATACGCAGTATTTT	CASSLLAGARTDTQYF
-	-	TRBV4-2	TRBJ1-1	TGTGCCAGCAGCCAAGATTTCGGCAGGGGCACTGAAGCTTTCTTT	CASSQDFGRGTEAFF
-	-	TRBV7-2	TRBJ2-1	TGTGCCAGCAGCTTCATAAATGAGCAGTTCTTC	CASSFINEQFF
-	-	TRBV25-1	TRBJ2-2	TGTGCCAGCAGTGTAGGGGTCGGCGGGGAGCTGTTTTTT	CASSVGVGGELFF
-	once	TRBV7-3	TRBJ1-2	TGTGCCAGCAGCTCGACAGCCGACGACGGCTACACCTTC	CASSSTADDGYTF
TRBD1	-	TRBV27	TRBJ1-2	TGTGCCAGCAGTTGGGACAGGGATAACTATGGCTACACCTTC	CASSWDRDNYGYTF
-	-	TRBV11-1	TRBJ2-2	TGTGCCAGCAGCTTAGCCTATAACACCGGGGAGCTGTTTTTT	CASSLAYNTGELFF